This TCR beta chain was sequenced during a study of T-cell memory formation after mild COVID-19. This clonotype was recorded a few times. Its specificity is unknown. General study findings and limits: Clones which contracted sat mainly in CM and EM if CD4+, and in EMRA if CD8+.

TCRdb re-called the 5' RACE reads through MiXCR, storing one row per CDR3 protein. The profile shows approximately 390,000 distinct CDR3 sequences, more than 15% of them singletons. The TCR sequence derives from a young man who had mild COVID-19 (a few samples of this study predate the infection). Cell type and time point are not known. Material for sequencing was PBMCs or a T cell subset sorted from them (not recorded which).

The CDR3 DNA reads TGCAGTGCTGGTCAGGGGAGTCGTTATGGCTACACCTTC. Translated: CSAGQGSRYGYTF. The chain carries TRBV20-1 and TRBJ1-2, with D possibly matching TRBD1 (6 bases). V lost 5 bases, J lost 5 bases, and 15 bases lay in between. The CDR3 runs to 13 residues. Per the germline V gene, CDR1 is DFQATT and CDR2 is SNEGSKA (reference sequence).